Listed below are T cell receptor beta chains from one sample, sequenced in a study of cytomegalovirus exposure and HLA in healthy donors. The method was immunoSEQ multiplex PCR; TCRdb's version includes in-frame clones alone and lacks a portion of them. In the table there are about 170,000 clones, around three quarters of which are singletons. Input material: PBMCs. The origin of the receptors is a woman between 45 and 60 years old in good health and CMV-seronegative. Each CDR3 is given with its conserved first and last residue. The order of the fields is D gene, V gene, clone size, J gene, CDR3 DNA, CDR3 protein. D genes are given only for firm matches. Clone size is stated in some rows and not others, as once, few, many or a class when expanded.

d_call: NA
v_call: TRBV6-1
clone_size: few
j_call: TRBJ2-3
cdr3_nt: TGTGCCAGCAGTCCAACCGGAGATACGCAGTATTTT
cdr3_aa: CASSPTGDTQYF

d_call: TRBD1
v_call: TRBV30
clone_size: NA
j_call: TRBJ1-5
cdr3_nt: TGTGCCTGGAGTGGCATGACAGGGGCGGGTAATCAGCCCCAGCATTTT
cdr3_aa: CAWSGMTGAGNQPQHF

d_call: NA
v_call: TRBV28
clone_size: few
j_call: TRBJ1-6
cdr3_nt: TGTGCCAGCAGTTTGGGGGGGTCACCCCTCCACTTT
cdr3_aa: CASSLGGSPLHF

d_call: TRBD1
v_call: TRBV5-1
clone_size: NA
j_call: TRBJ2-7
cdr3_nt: TGCGCCAGCAGCTGGGGGGACAGGAGCTCCTACGAGCAGTACTTC
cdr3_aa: CASSWGDRSSYEQYF

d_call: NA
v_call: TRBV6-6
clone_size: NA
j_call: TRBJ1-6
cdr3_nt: TGTGCCAGCAGTTACGTGGGTAGGGAGCTTTCACCCCTCCACTTT
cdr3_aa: CASSYVGRELSPLHF

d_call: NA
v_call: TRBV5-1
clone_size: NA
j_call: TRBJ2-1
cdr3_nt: TGCGCCAGCAGCCCACTAATCGACAATGAGCAGTTCTTC
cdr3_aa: CASSPLIDNEQFF

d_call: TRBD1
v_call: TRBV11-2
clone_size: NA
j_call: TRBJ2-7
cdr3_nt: TGTGCCAGCAGCGCGCGGACAGGGTTTAACTACGAGCAGTACTTC
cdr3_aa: CASSARTGFNYEQYF

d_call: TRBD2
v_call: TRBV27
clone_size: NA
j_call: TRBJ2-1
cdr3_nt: TGTGCCAGCAGTTTCTTCCCGGGAGGGCCGAAGAATGAGCAGTTCTTC
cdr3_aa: CASSFFPGGPKNEQFF

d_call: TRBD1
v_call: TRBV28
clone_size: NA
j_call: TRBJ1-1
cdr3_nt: TGTGCCAGCAGTAACAGGGGCAAGAACACTGAAGCTTTCTTT
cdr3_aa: CASSNRGKNTEAFF

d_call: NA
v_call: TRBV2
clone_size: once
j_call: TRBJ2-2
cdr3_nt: TGTGCCTTCGAGAGCTCGTTCGCCGGGGAGCTGTTTTTT
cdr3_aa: CAFESSFAGELFF

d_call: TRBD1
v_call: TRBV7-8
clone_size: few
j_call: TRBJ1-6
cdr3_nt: TGTGCCAGCAGTCGGGATCAGGGGGCTTCACCCCTCCACTTT
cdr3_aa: CASSRDQGASPLHF

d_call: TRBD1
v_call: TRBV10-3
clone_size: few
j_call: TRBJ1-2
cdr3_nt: TGTGCCATCAGTGAGTCGGGGGACAGGGTAGGCTACACCTTC
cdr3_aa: CAISESGDRVGYTF

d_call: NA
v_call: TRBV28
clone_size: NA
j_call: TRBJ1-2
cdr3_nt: TGTGCCAGCAGTTTCGACACCTATGGCTACACCTTC
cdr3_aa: CASSFDTYGYTF

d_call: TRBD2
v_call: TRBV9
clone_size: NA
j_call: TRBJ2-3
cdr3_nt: TGTGCCAGCGGTAGCGGGAGGGCGACAGATACGCAGTATTTT
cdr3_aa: CASGSGRATDTQYF

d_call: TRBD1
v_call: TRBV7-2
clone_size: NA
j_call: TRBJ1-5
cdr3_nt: TGTGCCAGCAGCTTAGCGATGAAGGGGGCTCGTTTTCAGCCCCAGCATTTT
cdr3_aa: CASSLAMKGARFQPQHF

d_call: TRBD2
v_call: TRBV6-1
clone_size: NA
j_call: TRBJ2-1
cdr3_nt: TGTGCCAGCAGTGATAGAGGGAGGGCCGTTAGGAATGAGCAGTTCTTC
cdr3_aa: CASSDRGRAVRNEQFF

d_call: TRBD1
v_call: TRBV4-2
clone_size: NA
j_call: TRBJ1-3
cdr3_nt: TGTGCCAGCAGCCAAGAAGGGACAGGGGGCTCTGGAAACACCATATATTTT
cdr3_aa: CASSQEGTGGSGNTIYF

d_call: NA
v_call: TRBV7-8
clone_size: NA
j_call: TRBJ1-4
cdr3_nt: TGTGCCAGCAGCGCGAGGGACACTTCAACTAATGAAAAACTATTTTTT
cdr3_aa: CASSARDTSTNEKLFF

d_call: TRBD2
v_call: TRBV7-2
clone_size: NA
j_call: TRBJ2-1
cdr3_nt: TGTGCCAGCAGCTTAGAAGGGTCTAGCGGGAGCGGGAGGGCGTTCTTC
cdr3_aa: CASSLEGSSGSGRAFF

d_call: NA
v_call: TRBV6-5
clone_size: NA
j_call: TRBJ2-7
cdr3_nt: TGTGCCAGCAGTTACTCGAACGGGGTTGTCGAGCAGTACTTC
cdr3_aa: CASSYSNGVVEQYF

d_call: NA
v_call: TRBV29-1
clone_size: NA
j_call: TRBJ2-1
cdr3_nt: TGCAGCGTTGAAGATCTATGGGAGCAGTTCTTC
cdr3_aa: CSVEDLWEQFF

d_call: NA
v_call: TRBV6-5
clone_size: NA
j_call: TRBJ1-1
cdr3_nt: TGTGCCAGCACCAGAAACACTGAAGCTTTCTTT
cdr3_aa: CASTRNTEAFF

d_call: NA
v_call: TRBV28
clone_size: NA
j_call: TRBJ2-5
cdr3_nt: TGTGCCAGCTCGGAGGAGACCCAGTACTTC
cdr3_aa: CASSEETQYF

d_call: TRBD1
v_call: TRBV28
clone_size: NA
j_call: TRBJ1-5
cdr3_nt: TGTGCCAGCAGTTCCCGGGACAGGGGTAGCAATCAGCCCCAGCATTTT
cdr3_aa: CASSSRDRGSNQPQHF

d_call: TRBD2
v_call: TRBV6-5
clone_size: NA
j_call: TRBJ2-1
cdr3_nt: TGTGCCAGCAGTTATGCCGGGACTAGCGGCAACAATGAGCAGTTCTTC
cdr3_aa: CASSYAGTSGNNEQFF